This paragraph covers one T cell receptor (beta chain) sequence. The clone's antigen remains unknown. The junction shows a germline mismatch at one end, possibly a read error. This record comes from a study of T cells in Graves' hyperthyroidism and ophthalmopathy (dated by TCRdb to about 2019). For the wider study: Peripheral blood was sampled at the time of initial diagnosis, prior to any treatment. A discovery cohort of about a hundred patients, about 40 with Graves' ophthalmopathy and under 60 with stable Graves' hyperthyroidism, was used to find distinguishing TCR V-J signatures. Prospective prediction of ophthalmopathy was tested in an independent validation cohort consisting of roughly 19 hyperthyroidism patients and some 16 patients who later progressed to ophthalmopathy. The approximately 98 discovery patients were randomly divided into training and test sets at a 7:3 ratio. Thyroid tissue and blood T-cell repertoires from roughly six Graves' hyperthyroidism patients were also compared in the study. Once sampling was done, hyperthyroidism patients were given methimazole at a starting dose of 30 mg daily, whereas ophthalmopathy patients were given high-dose intravenous methylprednisolone. The paper reports TCR Vbeta CDR3 sequencing of fewer than 150 peripheral blood samples: some 41 ophthalmopathy, under 80 hyperthyroidism and approximately 17 progressor patients.

Measured from the cysteine to the phenylalanine, the CDR3 is 14 residues long. Only the CDR3 region is kept as DNA, spanning 42 bases read in frame from base 1. In the germline V gene (reference sequence), CDR1 corresponds to SEHNR and CDR2 to FQNEAQ. Stable Graves' hyperthyroidism was defined as no progression to ophthalmopathy during 18 months of follow-up. Hyperthyroidism patients were newly diagnosed, with disease duration under 2 months, and aged 18 to 65 years. Patients with uncontrolled infections, other autoimmune diseases, pregnancy or lactation were excluded. Clinical symptoms, serum thyroxine and TRAb, thyroid ultrasound, and orbital computed tomography formed the basis for the diagnoses. Ficoll-Paque density gradient centrifugation was used to isolate PBMCs from about 10 ml of fresh peripheral blood. Total RNA was extracted with Trizol reagent, and quality was checked on an Agilent 2100 Bioanalyzer.

TCR beta CDR3 regions were amplified from RNA transcripts. For the first round of RT-PCR on the TCR CDR3, the HTBI primer set was used together with the Qiagen OneStep RT-PCR kit. Libraries were constructed in a second round of multiplex PCR, after which size selection and purification were performed. Sequencing of the libraries was done on an Illumina HiSeq2000 using paired-end 100 bp reads. Per the authors' processing: SOAPnuke was used to process the raw data, throwing out any read that contained adapters or uncalled bases, had a mean Phred below 15, or lacked an exact constant-primer or identifier match. High-quality paired reads were merged using COPE v1.2.5, and each unique nucleotide sequence was defined as a clonotype. Clonotypes were aligned to IMGT TRBV, TRBD and TRBJ reference segments using MiTCR v1.1. Analysis was restricted to V-J combinations with a frequency above 0.0001, which covered roughly 99% of repertoires. The TCS score was defined as the ratio of F50 (clonal expansion) to E x V (chaos), calculated using BLOSUM62-based TCRdist between CDR3 peptides within each V-J. Welch's t-statistics and random forest reduced just over 500 V-J features to about 13, which were used in a naive Bayes classifier (R e1071). The public reads were quality trimmed at Q25 with fastp and then assembled into clones with MiXCR by TCRdb, keeping productive beta chains. Rows are unified per CDR3 protein, each entry keeping the most common DNA and genes. The V and J calls shown here were made by TCRdb, not taken from the authors' results. Here the sample has around 420,000 distinct CDR3 sequences; around 14% occur a single time. The ten largest clones take up 13% to 15% of the sample.

The investigation overall reported the following: In validation, the model predicted progression to ophthalmopathy a median of about 6.5 months before onset, with approximately 70% sensitivity and about 72% specificity. No statistical method was used to set the sample size in advance, and investigators knew the group allocation. In cross-validation, a model built on a 13 V-J signature told ophthalmopathy apart from stable hyperthyroidism with less than 90% sensitivity and around 84% specificity, and in testing the same model reached 80%/75%. Most expanded thyroid clonotypes (frequency above 0.001) were also found in blood, which suggests that blood repertoires may mirror thyroid immune responses.

The sequence is built from TRBV7-9 and TRBJ1-1; a stretch of 8 junction bases matches TRBD1. This receptor was obtained from a woman between 18 and 29 years old with Graves' hyperthyroidism. Sequencing used blood. The CDR3 protein sequence reads: CASKAWDRNPEAFF. The sequenced DNA: TGTGCCAGCAAAGCCTGGGACAGGAACCCTGAAGCTTTCTTT.